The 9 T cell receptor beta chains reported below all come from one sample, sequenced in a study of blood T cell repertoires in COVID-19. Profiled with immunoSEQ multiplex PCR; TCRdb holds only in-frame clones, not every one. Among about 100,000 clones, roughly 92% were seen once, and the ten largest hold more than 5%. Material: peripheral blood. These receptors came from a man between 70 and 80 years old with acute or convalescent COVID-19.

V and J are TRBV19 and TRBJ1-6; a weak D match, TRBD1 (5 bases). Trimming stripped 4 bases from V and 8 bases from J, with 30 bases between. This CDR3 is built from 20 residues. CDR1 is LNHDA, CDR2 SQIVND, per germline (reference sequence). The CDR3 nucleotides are TGTGCCAGTAGTAGCTCTAGGGGAGGGTGGGGGATCGTTCAGGATTCACCCCTCCACTTT. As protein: CASSSSRGGWGIVQDSPLHF.

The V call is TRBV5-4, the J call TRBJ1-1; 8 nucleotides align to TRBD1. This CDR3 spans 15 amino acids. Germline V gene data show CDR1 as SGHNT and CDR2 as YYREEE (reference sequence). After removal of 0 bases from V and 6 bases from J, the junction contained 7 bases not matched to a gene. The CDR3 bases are TGTGCCAGCAGCTTGGAGGACAGGGACGGTCCTGAAGCTTTCTTT. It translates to CASSLEDRDGPEAFF.

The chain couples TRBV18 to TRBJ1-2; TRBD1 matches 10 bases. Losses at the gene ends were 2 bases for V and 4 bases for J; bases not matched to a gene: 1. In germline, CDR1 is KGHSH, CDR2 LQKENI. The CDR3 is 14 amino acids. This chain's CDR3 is CASSPGTGVYGYTF. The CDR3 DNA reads TGTGCCAGCTCACCAGGGACAGGGGTCTATGGCTACACCTTC.

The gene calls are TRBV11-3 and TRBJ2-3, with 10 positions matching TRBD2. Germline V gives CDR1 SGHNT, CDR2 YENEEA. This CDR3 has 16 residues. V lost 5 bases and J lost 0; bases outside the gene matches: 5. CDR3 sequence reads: CASSKTSGVSTDTQYF. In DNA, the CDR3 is TGTGCCAGCAGCAAAACTAGCGGGGTTAGCACAGATACGCAGTATTTT.

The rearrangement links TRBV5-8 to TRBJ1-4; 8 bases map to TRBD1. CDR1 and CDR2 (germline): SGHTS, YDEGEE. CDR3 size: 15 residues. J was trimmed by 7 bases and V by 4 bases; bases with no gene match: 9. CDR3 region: CASSPERDRGEKLFF. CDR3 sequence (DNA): TGTGCCAGCAGCCCCGAGCGAGACAGGGGTGAAAAACTGTTTTTT.

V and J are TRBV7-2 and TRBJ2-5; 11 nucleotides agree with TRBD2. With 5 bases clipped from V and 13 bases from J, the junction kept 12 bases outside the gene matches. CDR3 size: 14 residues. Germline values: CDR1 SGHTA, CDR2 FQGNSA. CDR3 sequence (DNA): TGTGCCAGCAGCCTCCGGACTAGCGGGCAGGCCAGGTACTTC. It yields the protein CASSLRTSGQARYF. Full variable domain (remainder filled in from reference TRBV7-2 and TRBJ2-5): GAGVSQSPSNKVTEKGKDVELRCDPISGHTALYWYRQSLGQGLEFLIYFQGNSAPDKSGLPSDRFSAERTGGSVSTLTIQRTQQEDSAVYLCASSLRTSGQARYFGPGTRLLVL.

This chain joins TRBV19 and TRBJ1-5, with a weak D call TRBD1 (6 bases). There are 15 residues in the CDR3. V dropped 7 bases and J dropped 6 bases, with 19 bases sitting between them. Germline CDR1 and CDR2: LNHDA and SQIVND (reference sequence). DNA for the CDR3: TGTGCCAGTACCAAGGACAGAGGGATGGGTCAGCCCCAGCATTTT. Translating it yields CASTKDRGMGQPQHF.

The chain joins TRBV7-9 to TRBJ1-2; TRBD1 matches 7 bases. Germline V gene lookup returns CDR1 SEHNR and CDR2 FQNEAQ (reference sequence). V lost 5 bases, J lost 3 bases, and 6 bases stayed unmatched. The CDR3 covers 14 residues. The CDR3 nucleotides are TGTGCCAGCAGCACCCCCGGGACAGACTATGGCTACACCTTC. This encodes CASSTPGTDYGYTF. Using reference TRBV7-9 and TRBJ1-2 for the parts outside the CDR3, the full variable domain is DTGVSQNPRHKITKRGQNVTFRCDPISEHNRLYWYRQTLGQGPEFLTYFQNEAQLEKSRLLSDRFSAERPKGSFSTLEIQRTEQGDSAMYLCASSTPGTDYGYTFGSGTRLTVV.

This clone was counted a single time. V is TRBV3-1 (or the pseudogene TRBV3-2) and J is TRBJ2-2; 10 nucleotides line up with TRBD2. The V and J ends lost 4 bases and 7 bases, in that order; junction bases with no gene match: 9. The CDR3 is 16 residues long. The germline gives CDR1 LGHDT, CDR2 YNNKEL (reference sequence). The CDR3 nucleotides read TGTGCCAGCAGCCCTCCGGGACTAGCGAGTCGCGGGGAGCTGTTTTTT. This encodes CASSPPGLASRGELFF.